This T cell receptor beta chain derives from a study of shared clonotypes between healthy human individuals. Background on the study: Participating donors consisted of two women and a few men aged 18 to 49.

The sample holds many counts of this clone. Other DNA variants within this sample encode the same CDR3. Clones were sequenced by immunoSEQ multiplex PCR, and TCRdb holds only the in-frame ones, with some missing. There are around 500,000 clones in the sample; about 84% occur only once, and roughly 12% lies in the top ten. Trimming pared 3 bases from V and 5 bases from J, leaving 10 bases between. The CDR3 extends over 14 amino acids. The germline V gene has CDR1 SGHVS and CDR2 FQNEAQ. The receptor was derived from a woman between 40 and 50 years old in good health. Some clones in this sample may be carry-over from other donors' samples. The V and J genes are TRBV7-8 and TRBJ1-4, with unresolved D. What was sequenced was PBMCs. CDR3 sequence (DNA): TGTGCCAGCAGCTTTTCAGGCGAGAATGAAAAACTGTTTTTT. Translating it yields CASSFSGENEKLFF.